The 17 T cell receptor beta chains below come from one sample, sequenced in a study of T-cell memory formation after mild COVID-19. From the 5' RACE reads, TCRdb called clonotypes with MiXCR, one entry per CDR3 protein. The profile covers 380,000 or so distinct CDR3 sequences, with about 15% appearing a single time and around 22% taken by the ten largest. Sequencing was performed on PBMCs or a T cell subset sorted from them (not recorded which). These receptors were collected from a man younger than 35 who had mild COVID-19 (a few samples of this study predate the infection). Cell type and time point are not known.

This clonotype was counted between two and nine times. This chain joins TRBV5-4 and TRBJ1-1, with D hard to call. Germline CDR1 and CDR2: SGHNT and YYREEE (reference sequence). The CDR3 runs 13 residues. Trimming left V 2 bases short and J 7 bases short, with 12 bases between. The CDR3 DNA follows: TGTGCCAGCAGCTTCTACCTAGGAGGTGAAGCTTTCTTT. This codes for CASSFYLGGEAFF.

The chain links TRBV12-3 or TRBV12-4 to TRBJ2-3; D gene unclear. The CDR3 covers 15 residues. V was shortened by 3 bases and J by 3 bases, with 13 bases between the two germline ends. The CDR3 loop is CASSLGSLGTDTQYF. In DNA form, the CDR3 reads TGTGCCAGCAGTTTGGGCAGTCTAGGGACAGATACGCAGTATTTT.

This clonotype was observed at least ten times. The chain couples TRBV5-1 to TRBJ1-2; unclear D gene. V was clipped by 0 bases and J by 7 bases, with 13 bases between them. From germline, CDR1 is SGHRS and CDR2 YFSETQ. The CDR3 has 14 residues. This chain's CDR3 is CASSLDTEGGGYTF. As DNA, the CDR3 is TGCGCCAGCAGCTTGGACACCGAAGGAGGTGGCTACACCTTC.

The sample holds many counts of this clonotype. The chain employs TRBV20-1 and TRBJ2-7; 7 positions agree with TRBD1. The germline V gene encodes CDR1 DFQATT and CDR2 SNEGSKA (reference sequence). This CDR3 has 12 amino acids. V shed 6 bases, J shed 6 bases, and the junction held 8 bases outside the gene matches. CDR3 in DNA: TGCAGTGCCCCCGACAGGGACCTCGAGCAGTACTTC. Amino acids: CSAPDRDLEQYF.

In its sample, this clonotype was seen a few times. This chain links TRBV2 with TRBJ2-7; TRBD1 matches at 9 bases. Trimming cost V 6 bases and J 2 bases; bases outside gene matches: 5. This CDR3 comprises 14 residues. Germline CDR1 SNHLY, CDR2 FYNNEI. The CDR3: CASRRTGVPYEQYF. The CDR3 DNA reads as TGTGCCAGCAGGCGGACAGGGGTTCCCTACGAGCAGTACTTC. The entire variable domain, with the rest obtained from reference TRBV2 and TRBJ2-7, is as follows: EPEVTQTPSHQVTQMGQEVILRCVPISNHLYFYWYRQILGQKVEFLVSFYNNEISEKSEIFDDQFSVERPDGSNFTLKIRSTKLEDSAMYFCASRRTGVPYEQYFGPGTRLTVT.

The sample holds a few counts of this clonotype. CDR3 bases: TGTGCCAGCAGCCGCGTGACAGGGAATGGAAACACCATATATTTT. Protein product: CASSRVTGNGNTIYF. The chain combines TRBV7-2 with TRBJ1-3; 7 nucleotides match TRBD1. V dropped 5 bases and J dropped 3; count of bases not matched to a gene: 7. This CDR3 is 15 amino acids long. CDR1 SGHTA and CDR2 FQGNSA come from the germline V gene.

This clonotype was counted many times. The chain uses TRBV7-9 and TRBJ2-7; a weak D match, TRBD2 (6 bases). Germline CDR1 is SEHNR and CDR2 is FQNEAQ (reference sequence). With 5 bases removed from V and 3 bases from J, the gap between germline ends came to 11 bases. The CDR3 consists of 13 residues. The CDR3 bases are TGTGCCAGCAGCCCGCGGGACGGCTACGAGCAGTACGTC. Its protein is CASSPRDGYEQYV.

The chain joins TRBV5-1 to TRBJ2-7; the D is unclear. CDR1 is SGHRS, CDR2 YFSETQ, per germline. Trimming cost V 4 bases and J 4 bases, with 15 bases left between them. The CDR3 runs to 14 residues. The chain's CDR3 is CASSPRPDKYEQYV. CDR3 nucleotide sequence: TGCGCCAGCAGCCCCAGACCGGATAAATACGAGCAGTACGTC.

The chain employs TRBV10-3 and TRBJ1-2; weak D call: TRBD1 (6 bases). This CDR3 is 18 amino acids long. Germline loops: CDR1 ENHRY, CDR2 SYGVKD. With 6 bases removed from V and 0 bases from J, the gap between germline ends came to 23 bases. CDR3 amino acids: CAISTNPGGREANYGYTF. In DNA, the CDR3 is TGTGCCATCAGCACCAACCCGGGGGGGCGGGAGGCTAACTATGGCTACACCTTC.

This clonotype was recorded a few times. The gene calls are TRBV12-3 or TRBV12-4 and TRBJ2-3, with 8 bases lining up with TRBD2. The CDR3 runs 16 residues. V lost 7 bases, J lost 5 bases, and 14 bases stayed unmatched. The CDR3 loop reads CASTNARGGQQDTQYF. CDR3 coding DNA: TGTGCCAGCACCAATGCCCGGGGGGGCCAACAAGATACGCAGTATTTT.

This clonotype was observed a handful of times. The rearrangement joins TRBV20-1 to TRBJ2-7; D gene unclear. This CDR3 comprises 13 residues. Germline CDR1 reads DFQATT; CDR2 reads SNEGSKA (reference sequence). V lost 3 bases, J lost 0 bases, and 9 bases lay in between. The DNA of the CDR3 is TGCAGTGCTAGTTTCCTATCCTCCTACGAGCAGTACGTC. It yields the protein CSASFLSSYEQYV.

The chain carries TRBV7-2 and TRBJ1-2; D gene unclear. Germline V CDR1 and CDR2: SGHTA, FQGNSA. The ends were cut back, 6 bases at V and 6 bases at J, with 2 bases in the middle. The CDR3 has 9 residues. The CDR3 is CASRDGYTF. CDR3 bases: TGTGCCAGCAGAGATGGCTACACCTTC.

This clonotype was observed a few times. V usage is TRBV7-9 and J usage is TRBJ2-1; tentative D call: TRBD2 (6 bases). The ends were cut back, 5 bases at V and 0 bases at J, with 20 bases in the middle. Germline CDR1 is SEHNR and CDR2 is FQNEAQ (reference sequence). The CDR3 is made up of 18 amino acids. The CDR3, as DNA: TGTGCCAGCAGCCCTGGGTGGGATGGACTACGCTCCTACAATGAGCAGTTCTTC. It is translated as CASSPGWDGLRSYNEQFF.

Many counts were recorded for this clonotype. This CDR3 reads CASSPRLSALIEQYF. As DNA, the CDR3 is TGTGCCAGCAGCCCCCGCTTATCAGCCTTGATTGAGCAGTACTTC. The chain uses TRBV7-9 and TRBJ2-7; D gene ambiguous. Germline CDR1 SEHNR, CDR2 FQNEAQ (reference sequence). CDR3 size: 15 residues. V dropped 5 bases and J dropped 7 bases, with 21 bases sitting between them.

This clonotype was recorded at least ten times. The chain recombines TRBV12-3 or TRBV12-4 with TRBJ1-1; D unclear. The CDR3 is 14 amino acids. V shed 5 bases and J shed 4 bases, with 14 bases lying between them. The CDR3 loop reads CASSTRTGITEAFF. The CDR3 bases are TGTGCCAGCAGTACCCGAACGGGGATCACTGAAGCTTTCTTT.

This rearrangement joins TRBV11-2 to TRBJ2-5, with no clear D. The CDR3 totals 14 residues. V gave up 2 bases and J gave up 5 bases, with 12 bases separating them. The germline gives CDR1 SGHAT, CDR2 FQNNGV. The CDR3 spells CASSLSVWYETQYF. The CDR3 coding sequence is TGTGCCAGCAGCTTAAGCGTTTGGTACGAGACCCAGTACTTC.

This clonotype has a count of ten or more. The J gene is TRBJ1-2, the V gene TRBV7-2, with D perhaps matching TRBD1 (6 bases). Germline assignment: CDR1 SGHTA and CDR2 FQGNSA. V was trimmed by 1 base and J by 2 bases, leaving 8 bases between them. This CDR3 is 14 amino acids long. CDR3 loop: CASSLDRANYGYTF. DNA for the CDR3: TGTGCCAGCAGCTTAGACAGGGCCAACTATGGCTACACCTTC.